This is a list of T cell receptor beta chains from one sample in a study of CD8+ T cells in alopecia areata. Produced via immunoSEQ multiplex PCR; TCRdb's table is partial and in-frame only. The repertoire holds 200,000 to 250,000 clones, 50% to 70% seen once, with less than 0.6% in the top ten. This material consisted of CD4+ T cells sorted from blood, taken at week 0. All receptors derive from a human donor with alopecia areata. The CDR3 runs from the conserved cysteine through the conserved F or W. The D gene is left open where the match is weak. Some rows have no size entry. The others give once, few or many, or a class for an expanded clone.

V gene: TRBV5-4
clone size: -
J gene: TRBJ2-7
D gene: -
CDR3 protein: CASSWGGRLGTYEQYF
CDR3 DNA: TGTGCCAGCAGCTGGGGGGGCAGGCTTGGGACCTACGAGCAGTACTTC

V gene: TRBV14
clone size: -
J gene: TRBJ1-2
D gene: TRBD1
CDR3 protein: CASSRSGTGRNYGYTF
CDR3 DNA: TGTGCCAGCAGCAGGAGCGGGACAGGGCGTAACTATGGCTACACCTTC

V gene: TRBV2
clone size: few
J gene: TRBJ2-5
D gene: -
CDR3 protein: CASSATGRGETQYF
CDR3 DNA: TGTGCCAGCAGTGCTACAGGGAGGGGAGAGACCCAGTACTTC

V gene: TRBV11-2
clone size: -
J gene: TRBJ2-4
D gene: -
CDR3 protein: CASSLGEIAKNIQYF
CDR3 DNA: TGTGCCAGCAGCTTAGGGGAAATAGCCAAAAACATTCAGTACTTC

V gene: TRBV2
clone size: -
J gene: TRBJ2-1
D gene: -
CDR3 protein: CASSVGQYNEQFF
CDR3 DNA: TGTGCCAGCAGTGTCGGACAGTACAATGAGCAGTTCTTC

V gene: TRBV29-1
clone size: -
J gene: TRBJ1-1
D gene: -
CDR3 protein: CSVEGQRPSEAFF
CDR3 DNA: TGCAGCGTTGAAGGACAGCGGCCAAGTGAAGCTTTCTTT

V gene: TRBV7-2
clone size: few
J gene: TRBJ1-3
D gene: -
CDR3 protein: CASSLVTAGAGNTIYF
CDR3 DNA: TGTGCCAGCAGCTTAGTGACGGCAGGGGCTGGAAACACCATATATTTT

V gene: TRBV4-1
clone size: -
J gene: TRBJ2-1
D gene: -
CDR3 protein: CASSQDQGSWESSYNEQFF
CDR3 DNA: TGCGCCAGCAGCCAAGATCAAGGCTCGTGGGAAAGCTCCTACAATGAGCAGTTCTTC

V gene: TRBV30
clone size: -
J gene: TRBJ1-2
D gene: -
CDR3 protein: CAWRWGNYGYTF
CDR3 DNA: TGTGCCTGGAGGTGGGGAAACTATGGCTACACCTTC

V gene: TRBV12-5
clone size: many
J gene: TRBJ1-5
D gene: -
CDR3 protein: CASAYTGKGNQPQHF
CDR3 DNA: TGTGCTAGTGCCTACACAGGGAAGGGCAATCAGCCCCAGCATTTT

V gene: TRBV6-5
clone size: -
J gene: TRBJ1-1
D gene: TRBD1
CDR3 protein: CASSYLTGATTEAFF
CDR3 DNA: TGTGCCAGCAGTTACTTAACAGGGGCGACCACTGAAGCTTTCTTT

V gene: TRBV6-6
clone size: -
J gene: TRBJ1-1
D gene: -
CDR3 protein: CASSYFRVPTEAFF
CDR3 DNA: TGTGCCAGCAGTTACTTCAGGGTGCCCACTGAAGCTTTCTTT

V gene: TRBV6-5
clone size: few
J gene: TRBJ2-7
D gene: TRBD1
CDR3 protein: CASSSGTGGLYEQYF
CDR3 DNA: TGTGCCAGCAGTTCCGGGACAGGGGGCCTCTACGAGCAGTACTTC

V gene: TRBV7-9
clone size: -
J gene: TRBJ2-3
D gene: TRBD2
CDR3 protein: CASGGGPSLDTQYF
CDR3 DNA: TGTGCCAGCGGCGGGGGGCCATCCTTGGATACGCAGTATTTT

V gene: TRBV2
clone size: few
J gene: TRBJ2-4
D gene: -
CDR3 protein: CASSGRAIAKNIQYF
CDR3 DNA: TGTGCCAGCAGTGGGAGGGCCATTGCCAAAAACATTCAGTACTTC

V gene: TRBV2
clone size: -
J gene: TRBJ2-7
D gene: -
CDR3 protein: CASSEAHRVEEQYF
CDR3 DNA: TGTGCCAGCAGTGAAGCGCACAGGGTCGAGGAGCAGTACTTC